The entry below describes one TCR beta chain. Antigen specificity is unknown. The sample belongs to a study of identical twins. General study points: Findings depended on cross-sectional statistics rather than tracking the same donors.

V lost 6 bases to trimming and J lost 3 bases; unmatched junction nucleotides: 6. The CDR3 consists of 15 residues. One entry per CDR3 protein, called by TCRdb with MiXCR from the 5' RACE reads. The table has 1,800,000 or so distinct CDR3 sequences, about 32% seen once. This sequence joins TRBV12-3 or TRBV12-4 and TRBJ1-1, with 11 bases matching TRBD1. Sequenced material: cord blood. This clonotype was sampled from a newborn girl in good health. CDR3 in DNA: TGTGCCAGCAGCGGGCCGGGACAGGGGGACACTGAAGCTTTCTTT. It yields the protein CASSGPGQGDTEAFF.